Shown below are 25 T cell receptor beta chains from a single sample sequenced in a study of cytotoxic CD8 clonotypes in ibrutinib-treated CLL. Sequencing was performed with immunoSEQ multiplex PCR; in TCRdb, only in-frame clones are kept and a portion is missing. The sample comprises roughly 47,000 clones, about half of which are singletons, and around a third rests with the top ten. The sequencing used PBMCs, collected after 12 months of ibrutinib treatment. All receptors derive from a human donor with chronic lymphocytic leukemia.

The genes are TRBV11-3 and TRBJ2-2; D unclear. Trimming left V 5 bases short and J 5 bases short, with 15 bases between. The V gene's germline CDR1 is SGHNT and CDR2 YENEEA. This CDR3 has 15 residues. CDR3 sequence: CASSRSPGRTGELFF. The CDR3 coding sequence is TGTGCCAGCAGCCGGAGTCCCGGGCGGACCGGGGAGCTGTTTTTT.

Details on this clone: The same CDR3 arises from other DNA sequences in this sample as well. The chain employs TRBV2 and TRBJ2-7; D gene ambiguous. CDR3 length: 11 amino acids. Per germline, CDR1 SNHLY and CDR2 FYNNEI. The V end lost 1 base, the J end lost 3 bases, and 1 base lay between the germline ends. The CDR3 nucleotides are TGTGCCAGCAGTGAAGACTACGAGCAGTACTTC. Amino acid sequence: CASSEDYEQYF.

The chain has TRBV19 and TRBJ1-3; D is ambiguous. The CDR3 sequence is 13 residues long. Germline V gene data show CDR1 as LNHDA and CDR2 as SQIVND (reference sequence). V lost 6 bases and J lost 5, with 11 bases in between. The CDR3 DNA is TGTGCCAGTAGCCCAGGTGGACGAAACACCATATATTTT. Encoded protein: CASSPGGRNTIYF.

Remarks on this clone: Germline and junction disagree at one end, which may indicate a read error. The genes are TRBV6-6 and TRBJ2-7; TRBD1 matches at 9 bases. CDR1 MNHNY and CDR2 SVGAGI come from the germline V gene (reference sequence). The CDR3 extends over 15 amino acids. DNA of the CDR3: TGTGCCAGCAGCAAACCGGGACAGGGCTCCCACGAGCAGTACTTC. Protein sequence: CASSKPGQGSHEQYF.

The rearrangement uses TRBV18 and TRBJ2-5; D gene uncertain. Deletions cut 3 bases from V and 5 bases from J, with 10 bases between. The germline gives CDR1 KGHSH, CDR2 LQKENI. CDR3 length: 13 amino acids. CDR3 sequence: CASSPGSQETQYF. The CDR3 DNA is TGTGCCAGCTCACCGGGCAGCCAGGAGACCCAGTACTTC. The entire variable domain, with the rest obtained from reference TRBV18 and TRBJ2-5, is as follows: NAGVMQNPRHLVRRRGQEARLRCSPMKGHSHVYWYRQLPEEGLKFMVYLQKENIIDESGMPKERFSAEFPKEGPSILRIQQVVRGDSAAYFCASSPGSQETQYFGPGTRLLVL.

This chain connects TRBV2 to TRBJ1-3; D gene uncertain. Trimming took 6 bases from V and 2 from J, leaving 8 bases between them. This CDR3 region has 13 residues. Germline V lookup: CDR1 SNHLY, CDR2 FYNNEI. The CDR3 region is CASRSETGNTIYF. The DNA for the CDR3 is TGTGCCAGCAGGAGTGAAACTGGAAACACCATATATTTT.

The J gene is TRBJ2-1, the V gene TRBV5-8; 12 bases match TRBD2. Losses at the gene ends were 1 base for V and 8 bases for J; bases not matched to a gene: 4. CDR1 SGHTS and CDR2 YDEGEE come from the germline V gene. The length of the CDR3 is 15 residues. The CDR3 is CASSLPTSGSHEQFF. CDR3 in DNA: TGTGCCAGCAGCTTGCCGACTAGCGGGAGCCATGAGCAGTTCTTC.

The chain recombines TRBV20-1 with TRBJ2-1, with D unresolved. Deletions cut 3 bases from V and 8 bases from J, with 8 bases between. The CDR3 loop spans 11 amino acids. From germline, CDR1 is DFQATT and CDR2 SNEGSKA (reference sequence). DNA of the CDR3: TGCAGTGCTAGTCGCGTCCATGAGCAGTTCTTC. Its protein is CSASRVHEQFF.

For the CDR3, the DNA is TGTGCCAGCAGTGCTGCAGGGGCGAATTCACCCCTCCACTTT. It translates to CASSAAGANSPLHF. This rearrangement joins TRBV6-4 to TRBJ1-6; weak D call: TRBD1 (6 bases). The CDR3 loop spans 14 amino acids. Between the trimmed V and J ends, which lost 4 bases and 7 bases, there was a span of 11 bases. Germline V gene lookup returns CDR1 MRHNA and CDR2 SNTAGT.

In its sample, this clone was seen a few times. The chain employs TRBV11-3 and TRBJ2-4; 7 bases line up with TRBD1. V gave up 4 bases and J gave up 8 bases; unmatched junction bases: 8. Germline CDR1 reads SGHNT; CDR2 reads YENEEA. The CDR3 contains 14 residues. CDR3 DNA: TGTGCCAGCAGCTCGCCGGACAGGTCGTACATTCAGTACTTC. It encodes CASSSPDRSYIQYF.

This chain joins TRBV28 and TRBJ1-6; D is unclear. Germline CDR1 is MDHEN and CDR2 is SYDVKM. The CDR3 extends over 11 amino acids. Trimming pared 6 bases from V and 7 bases from J, leaving 4 bases between. The CDR3 coding sequence is TGTGCCAGCAGCTACAATTCACCCCTCCACTTT. Its protein is CASSYNSPLHF.

This chain uses TRBV7-9 with TRBJ2-5, with no clear D. Trimming removed 8 bases at V and 7 bases at J, with 8 bases between. CDR1 and CDR2 (germline): SEHNR, FQNEAQ (reference sequence). This CDR3 spans 10 amino acids. The CDR3 coding sequence is TGTGCCAGCGCGTTGGGGACCCAGTACTTC. This encodes CASALGTQYF.

The chain combines TRBV6-4 with TRBJ1-2, with D possibly TRBD1 on 6 matching bases. CDR3 length: 15 amino acids. The germline V and J ends were trimmed by 3 bases and 4 bases, with 15 bases remaining between them. Per germline, CDR1 MRHNA and CDR2 SNTAGT. Here the CDR3 reads CASSEVQGEGYGYTF. The CDR3 coding sequence is TGTGCCAGCAGTGAGGTACAGGGAGAAGGCTATGGCTACACCTTC.

This clone was seen ten or more times. The rearrangement uses TRBV29-1 and TRBJ1-2, with a weak D call TRBD1 (6 bases). The germline V and J ends were trimmed by 4 bases and 4 bases, with 22 bases remaining between them. CDR3 length: 16 amino acids. Germline lookup yields CDR1 SQVTM and CDR2 ANQGSEA. The CDR3 region is CSVGSSIGGPGYGYTF. As DNA, the CDR3 is TGCAGCGTTGGGTCCTCAATAGGGGGGCCGGGCTATGGCTACACCTTC.

This chain uses TRBV6-6 with TRBJ1-2; D not certain. Germline V gives CDR1 MNHNY, CDR2 SVGAGI (reference sequence). This CDR3 spans 14 amino acids. Trimming shortened V by 8 bases and J by 7 bases, and 20 bases separated the two germline ends. In DNA, the CDR3 is TGTGCCAGCTCATTCCTATTCCCGCTTGGTGGCTACACCTTC. Translating it yields CASSFLFPLGGYTF.

This clone occurred a few times. The V call is TRBV18, the J call TRBJ2-1; perhaps TRBD2 as D (5 bases). The CDR3 spans 16 residues. V dropped 0 bases and J dropped 8 bases, with 17 bases sitting between them. Germline CDR1 reads KGHSH; CDR2 reads LQKENI. The DNA of the CDR3 is TGTGCCAGCTCACCACCAACGGGAACGCCTATCGATGAGCAGTTCTTC. It translates to CASSPPTGTPIDEQFF.

In its sample, this clone was seen a few times. The chain is built from TRBV11-2 and TRBJ2-3; perhaps TRBD2 as D (5 bases). V gave up 5 bases and J gave up 2 bases, with 11 bases separating them. Germline-derived CDR1 and CDR2 are SGHAT and FQNNGV. This CDR3 contains 14 residues. CDR3 DNA: TGTGCCAGCAGCATAGGACTCCTCACAGATACGCAGTATTTT. It translates to CASSIGLLTDTQYF.

This clone was recorded a few times. Here the CDR3 reads CAISTGQGAQGELFF. The CDR3, as DNA: TGTGCCATCAGTACCGGACAGGGAGCCCAAGGGGAGCTGTTTTTT. The chain links TRBV10-3 to TRBJ2-2, with 8 bases lining up with TRBD1. CDR3 length equals 15 residues. Trimming took 5 bases from V and 8 from J; bases not matched to a gene: 10. Germline V gives CDR1 ENHRY, CDR2 SYGVKD.

This chain joins TRBV29-1 and TRBJ2-4; TRBD1 is a possible D gene (5 bases). Trimming took off 4 bases at V and 9 bases at J, with 25 bases between the two ends. The CDR3 has 16 residues. Germline-derived CDR1 and CDR2 are SQVTM and ANQGSEA. CDR3 sequence (DNA): TGCAGCGTTGCATTGACTCCAGGGCATTCGTCCAGCATTCAGTACTTC. Residues: CSVALTPGHSSSIQYF. Full variable domain (missing parts from reference TRBV29-1 and TRBJ2-4): SAVISQKPSRDICQRGTSLTIQCQVDSQVTMMFWYRQQPGQSLTLIATANQGSEATYESGFVIDKFPISRPNLTFSTLTVSNMSPEDSSIYLCSVALTPGHSSSIQYFGAGTRLSVL.

This clone was found many times. The sample holds other DNA sequences that translate to the same CDR3. This chain joins TRBV19 and TRBJ1-5; D gene ambiguous. Germline CDR1 and CDR2: LNHDA and SQIVND (reference sequence). This CDR3 is 13 amino acids long. V lost 4 bases and J lost 0, with 4 bases in between. The CDR3 DNA follows: TGTGCCAGTAGTAGGGATAGCAATCAGCCCCAGCATTTT. Its protein product is CASSRDSNQPQHF.

This clone has a single count. The chain couples TRBV5-1 to TRBJ1-1; D not resolved. Germline loops: CDR1 SGHRS, CDR2 YFSETQ. This CDR3 contains 12 residues. V lost 0 bases and J lost 8, with 8 bases in between. Written as DNA, the CDR3 is TGCGCCAGCAGCTTGGAGGGCAGCGAAGCTTTCTTT. Protein sequence: CASSLEGSEAFF. Full variable domain (missing parts from reference TRBV5-1 and TRBJ1-1): KAGVTQTPRYLIKTRGQQVTLSCSPISGHRSVSWYQQTPGQGLQFLFEYFSETQRNKGNFPGRFSGRQFSNSRSEMNVSTLELGDSALYLCASSLEGSEAFFGQGTRLTVV.

This clone is a singleton in its sample. The chain employs TRBV7-9 and TRBJ2-7; D is ambiguous. The CDR3 covers 13 residues. Germline CDR1 reads SEHNR; CDR2 reads FQNEAQ (reference sequence). Trimming pared 4 bases from V and 2 bases from J, leaving 9 bases between. CDR3 DNA sequence: TGTGCCAGCAGCTCGACGGCCACCTACGAGCAGTACTTC. The encoded protein is CASSSTATYEQYF.

In the case of this clone: The junction departs from the called germline gene at one end, perhaps through a read error. This sample includes further DNA sequences coding for the same CDR3. J is TRBJ1-2 and V is TRBV5-6; no clear D gene. Per germline, CDR1 SGHDT and CDR2 YYEEEE. There are 17 residues in the CDR3. The CDR3 reads CASSLFWHSDFVYGYTF. CDR3 nucleotide sequence: TGTGCCAGCAGCTTGTTCTGGCACTCCGATTTCGTCTATGGCTACACCTTT.

The chain employs TRBV11-2 and TRBJ1-1; D is unclear. This CDR3 contains 13 residues. Trimming pared 5 bases from V and 1 base from J, leaving 8 bases between. Germline V gives CDR1 SGHAT, CDR2 FQNNGV. CDR3 DNA sequence: TGTGCCAGCAGCGTGATGTGGAACACTGAAGCTTTCTTT. This sequence encodes CASSVMWNTEAFF.

This clone appeared a few times. The sample has other DNA sequences that encode this CDR3 too. V usage is TRBV29-1 and J usage is TRBJ2-2; 10 bases map to TRBD1. CDR1 is SQVTM, CDR2 ANQGSEA, per germline. The trim removed 4 bases at V and 1 base at J, leaving 3 bases unmatched. CDR3 length: 15 amino acids. CDR3 sequence reads: CSVGDRGRNTGELFF. The CDR3 DNA follows: TGCAGCGTTGGGGACAGGGGCAGGAACACCGGGGAGCTGTTTTTT.